Following are 18 T cell receptor beta chains from one sample sequenced in a study of blood T cell repertoires in COVID-19. Some clones are missing from TCRdb's copy, which holds only in-frame ones; the method was immunoSEQ multiplex PCR. The sample has 150,000 to 200,000 clones, more than 60% seen once. The sequenced material came from peripheral blood. The receptors originated from a man in his sixties with acute or convalescent COVID-19.

The CDR3 sequence: CASSLIGGGAADTQYF. The DNA for the CDR3 is TGTGCCAGCAGCTTAATCGGCGGGGGGGCCGCAGATACGCAGTATTTT. The chain uses TRBV7-3 and TRBJ2-3, with 9 bases that match TRBD2. Germline V gene lookup returns CDR1 SGHTA and CDR2 FQGTGA. V lost 1 base and J lost 4; bases outside the gene matches: 6. This CDR3 contains 16 residues. The complete variable domain, with remaining parts taken from reference TRBV7-3 and TRBJ2-3, reads GAGVSQTPSNKVTEKGKYVELRCDPISGHTALYWYRQSLGQGPEFLIYFQGTGAADDSGLPNDRFFAVRPEGSVSTLKIQRTERGDSAVYLCASSLIGGGAADTQYFGPGTRLTVL.

The rearrangement links TRBV7-8 to TRBJ2-7, with 7 bases fitting TRBD2. Germline lookup yields CDR1 SGHVS and CDR2 FQNEAQ. V was clipped by 1 base and J by 5 bases; unmatched bases: 8. The CDR3 sequence is 15 residues long. This CDR3 is CASSLEGRGTHEQYF. The CDR3 DNA follows: TGTGCCAGCAGCTTAGAGGGGAGGGGCACCCACGAGCAGTACTTC.

The chain carries TRBV9 and TRBJ1-1; D is uncertain. V lost 4 bases and J 6 bases, leaving 10 bases between the germline ends. The CDR3 sequence is 12 residues long. CDR1 and CDR2 (germline): SGDLS, YYNGEE. The CDR3 spells CASSYEGAEAFF. The CDR3, as DNA: TGTGCCAGCAGCTATGAGGGTGCTGAAGCTTTCTTT. Drawing the rest from reference TRBV9 and TRBJ1-1, the complete variable domain is DSGVTQTPKHLITATGQRVTLRCSPRSGDLSVYWYQQSLDQGLQFLIQYYNGEERAKGNILERFSAQQFPDLHSELNLSSLELGDSALYFCASSYEGAEAFFGQGTRLTVV.

The chain uses TRBV7-9 and TRBJ1-2; D call uncertain. V dropped 5 bases and J dropped 8 bases, with 15 bases sitting between them. The CDR3 length is 13 residues. Germline V lookup: CDR1 SEHNR, CDR2 FQNEAQ (reference sequence). Written as DNA, the CDR3 is TGTGCCAGCAGCAACCGGACCCGGGGAGGCTACACCTTC. Protein product: CASSNRTRGGYTF.

A few counts support this clone. The germline gene is not matched at one end of the junction; a read error may be the cause. This rearrangement joins TRBV6-4 to TRBJ2-5; D possibly corresponds to TRBD1 (6 bases). The CDR3 has 20 amino acids. CDR1 MRHNA and CDR2 SNTAGT come from the germline V gene. CDR3 coding DNA: TGTGCCAGCAGCGACTTTAATAATACCCTGACGCGTTGGGGACACGAGACCCAGTACTTC. Encoded protein: CASSDFNNTLTRWGHETQYF.

This chain connects TRBV5-6 to TRBJ2-2; perhaps TRBD1 as D (5 bases). The CDR3 runs to 14 residues. CDR1 is SGHDT, CDR2 YYEEEE, per germline. V gave up 2 bases and J gave up 4 bases, with 9 bases separating them. The CDR3: CASSFPGRTGELFF. The CDR3 bases are TGTGCCAGCAGCTTTCCAGGGCGCACCGGGGAGCTGTTTTTT.

This chain uses TRBV19 with TRBJ1-1, with D perhaps TRBD1 (5 bases). Germline loops: CDR1 LNHDA, CDR2 SQIVND (reference sequence). The CDR3 loop spans 16 amino acids. V gave up 1 base and J gave up 0 bases, with 12 bases separating them. The DNA of the CDR3 is TGTGCCAGTAGTATAGGGGCAGGGCTCATGAACACTGAAGCTTTCTTT. It codes for CASSIGAGLMNTEAFF.

This clone was found many times. The chain links TRBV5-6 to TRBJ1-6, with TRBD1 matching 8 bases. The CDR3 length is 14 residues. Germline-derived CDR1 and CDR2 are SGHDT and YYEEEE. The trim removed 5 bases at V and 6 bases at J, leaving 4 bases unmatched. CDR3 nucleotides: TGTGCCAGCAGGCTCGGGACAGGTAATTCACCCCTCCACTTT. It yields the protein CASRLGTGNSPLHF.

In this sample, this clone turned up once. This chain links TRBV7-4 with TRBJ1-4; the match to TRBD1 covers 8 bases. Unmatched junction bases numbered 10, after V lost 6 bases and J lost 7 bases. The germline V gene encodes CDR1 SGHVT and CDR2 SQSDAQ. The CDR3 length is 15 residues. The CDR3 bases are TGTGCCAGCAGTTCTAGGGGACAGGTTTTTGAAAAACTGTTTTTT. Amino acids: CASSSRGQVFEKLFF.

This clone was found many times. The CDR3 spells CSVRQGKEFF. In nucleotides, the CDR3 is TGCAGCGTTCGACAGGGTAAAGAGTTCTTC. The chain has TRBV29-1 and TRBJ2-1; 7 nucleotides line up with TRBD1. The CDR3 has 10 residues. Trimming cost V 5 bases and J 14 bases; bases outside gene matches: 6. Germline CDR1 SQVTM, CDR2 ANQGSEA.

V is TRBV7-6 and J is TRBJ2-2, with TRBD2 identical over 10 bases. This CDR3 region has 16 residues. V shed 1 base, J shed 5 bases, and the junction held 4 bases outside the gene matches. Germline CDR1 is SGHVS and CDR2 is FNYEAQ. The CDR3: CASSLEASGGTGELFF. As DNA, the CDR3 is TGTGCCAGCAGCTTAGAGGCTAGCGGGGGAACCGGGGAGCTGTTTTTT.

A note on this clone: Other nucleotide sequences in the sample specify the same CDR3. The V call is TRBV12-3 or TRBV12-4, the J call TRBJ1-1; weak D call: TRBD1 (6 bases). The V end was cut by 3 bases, the J end by 1 base, with 6 bases between. The CDR3 extends over 13 amino acids. For the CDR3, the DNA is TGTGCCAGCAGTTTGGGACAGAACACTGAAGCTTTCTTT. Its translation: CASSLGQNTEAFF.

Only one count was recorded for this clone. This chain uses TRBV24-1 with TRBJ1-6; TRBD1 is a possible D gene (5 bases). The CDR3 contains 14 residues. Trimming took off 8 bases at V and 0 bases at J, with 7 bases between the two ends. Per germline, CDR1 KGHDR and CDR2 SFDVKD. This CDR3 reads CATTQGSYNSPLHF. The CDR3 DNA follows: TGTGCCACCACGCAGGGCTCCTATAATTCACCCCTCCACTTT.

There are a few counts of this clone. The gene calls are TRBV9 and TRBJ1-2, with TRBD1 identical over 7 bases. Losses at the gene ends were 4 bases for V and 0 bases for J; bases not matched to a gene: 3. CDR3 length: 14 residues. Germline V gene sequence: CDR1 SGDLS, CDR2 YYNGEE. The CDR3 protein is CASSSGTANYGYTF. The CDR3 DNA is TGTGCCAGCAGCTCCGGGACAGCTAACTATGGCTACACCTTC. The complete variable domain, with remaining parts taken from reference TRBV9 and TRBJ1-2, reads DSGVTQTPKHLITATGQRVTLRCSPRSGDLSVYWYQQSLDQGLQFLIQYYNGEERAKGNILERFSAQQFPDLHSELNLSSLELGDSALYFCASSSGTANYGYTFGSGTRLTVV.

The chain carries TRBV9 and TRBJ1-3, with D possibly TRBD1 on 5 matching bases. CDR1 and CDR2 (germline): SGDLS, YYNGEE. The CDR3 is 14 residues long. The ends were cut back, 3 bases at V and 4 bases at J, with 11 bases in the middle. The CDR3 DNA reads as TGTGCCAGCAGCGCAGGCGGGGCAGGAAACACCATATATTTT. Protein sequence: CASSAGGAGNTIYF.

The chain combines TRBV29-1 with TRBJ2-1; unclear D gene. The CDR3 has 13 amino acids. The germline V and J ends were trimmed by 4 bases and 0 bases, with 7 bases remaining between them. Germline loops: CDR1 SQVTM, CDR2 ANQGSEA. The CDR3 bases are TGCAGCGTTGTTACGAGCTCCTACAATGAGCAGTTCTTC. Protein: CSVVTSSYNEQFF.

V is TRBV7-9 and J is TRBJ1-5; D call uncertain. CDR1 and CDR2 (germline): SEHNR, FQNEAQ (reference sequence). The V and J ends lost 5 bases and 1 base respectively, with 6 bases between them. This CDR3 has 13 residues. The CDR3 DNA reads as TGTGCCAGCAGCCGCCAGAGCAATCAGCCCCAGCATTTT. Protein: CASSRQSNQPQHF.

This clone was seen just once. The gene calls are TRBV25-1 and TRBJ2-5, with TRBD1 as a possible D gene (7 bases). Between the trimmed V and J ends, which lost 4 bases and 5 bases, there was a span of 17 bases. The CDR3 extends over 15 amino acids. Germline values: CDR1 MGHDK, CDR2 SYGVNS. The CDR3 DNA is TGTGCCAGCAGTGTATCAGGGGGGACGGGGGAGACCCAGTACTTC. Encoded protein: CASSVSGGTGETQYF. Using reference TRBV25-1 and TRBJ2-5 for the parts outside the CDR3, the full variable domain is EADIYQTPRYLVIGTGKKITLECSQTMGHDKMYWYQQDPGMELHLIHYSYGVNSTEKGDLSSESTVSRIRTEHFPLTLESARPSHTSQYLCASSVSGGTGETQYFGPGTRLLVL.